Only a few counts were recorded for the clone carrying this T cell receptor (beta chain). Antigen unknown. The data originate from a study of blood T cells in healthy people across ages. Whole-study findings and limits: Relative to aged donors, long-lived donors carried more naive CD4+ cells and displayed higher diversity.

A second about 6 to 12 cycle PCR used barcoded and J-beta primers. Template switching added a 12-random-nucleotide identifier to every cDNA molecule. Every sample produced at least 3 million CDR3-containing paired-end reads. TCRdb analysed the 5' RACE reads with MiXCR anew, one entry per CDR3 protein. The sample holds 600,000 to 850,000 distinct CDR3 sequences, 25% seen once. CDR1 SGHVS and CDR2 FNYEAQ come from the germline V gene. The CDR3 runs to 12 residues. The same data also went into a second study, on T cells of mothers and their children. According to that study: Study donors consisted of a few healthy Caucasian mothers and their six children.

Sequencing used blood. This sequence joins TRBV7-6 and TRBJ2-5; tentatively, D is TRBD2 (5 bases). The J call may not be correct, given that the DNA end is closer to TRBJ2-1. The receptor comes from a boy between 10 and 17 years old in good health. The CDR3 nucleotides read TGTGCCAGCAGCAAGATCGCGGGCCAGCAGTTCTTC. Amino acid sequence: CASSKIAGQQFF.